The 27 T cell receptor beta chains below were found in one sample sequenced in a study of cytomegalovirus exposure and HLA in healthy donors. Sequenced by immunoSEQ multiplex PCR; TCRdb stores in-frame clones only, minus some. The data contain approximately 46,000 clones, approximately 94% of them singletons. What was sequenced was PBMCs. The receptors derive from a woman aged 18-29 years in good health and CMV-seronegative.

V usage is TRBV6-6 and J usage is TRBJ2-4, with 10 bases aligning to TRBD1. V shed 6 bases, J shed 7 bases, and the junction held 9 bases outside the gene matches. The CDR3 sequence is 15 residues long. The germline V gene has CDR1 MNHNY and CDR2 SVGAGI (reference sequence). In DNA form, the CDR3 reads TGTGCCAGCAGCTCGACAGGGGGCGAAGGGAACATTCAGTACTTC. Translated, it gives CASSSTGGEGNIQYF.

V gene TRBV28 combines with J gene TRBJ1-2; D is uncertain. With 2 bases removed from V and 6 bases from J, the gap between germline ends came to 7 bases. Germline CDR1 reads MDHEN; CDR2 reads SYDVKM. The CDR3 has 12 amino acids. The DNA for the CDR3 is TGTGCCAGCAGTTTAATCGGAGATGGCTACACCTTC. Translation gives CASSLIGDGYTF.

This CDR3 is CASSYSKAGGTEAFF. The CDR3, as DNA: TGTGCCAGCAGTTACTCGAAGGCAGGGGGCACTGAAGCTTTCTTT. The chain joins TRBV6-5 to TRBJ1-1; 7 bases line up with TRBD1. The germline gives CDR1 MNHEY, CDR2 SVGAGI. The CDR3 spans 15 residues. V was clipped by 0 bases and J by 4 bases; unmatched bases: 5.

The rearrangement joins TRBV6-1 to TRBJ2-7, with D possibly being TRBD1 (5 bases). V was trimmed by 6 bases and J by 1 base, leaving 13 bases between them. The CDR3 runs 14 residues. Germline assignment: CDR1 MNHNS and CDR2 SASEGT. The CDR3 here is CASRPTVLSYEQYF. The CDR3 DNA reads TGTGCCAGCAGGCCGACAGTCTTATCCTACGAGCAGTACTTC.

The chain employs TRBV11-2 and TRBJ2-2; perhaps TRBD2 as D (6 bases). The V end was cut by 4 bases, the J end by 2 bases, with 14 bases between. Germline V CDR1 and CDR2: SGHAT, FQNNGV. This CDR3 comprises 16 residues. The chain's CDR3 is CASSSRPGLNTGELFF. CDR3 coding DNA: TGTGCCAGCAGCTCTAGACCGGGACTCAACACCGGGGAGCTGTTTTTT.

The chain couples TRBV6-5 to TRBJ2-3; 8 bases map to TRBD1. There are 15 residues in the CDR3. Per the germline V gene, CDR1 is MNHEY and CDR2 is SVGAGI. Trimming at V came to 4 bases and at J to 6 bases, leaving 9 bases not matched to a gene. The CDR3 coding sequence is TGTGCCAGCAGTTCGACAGGGGCAGCCAGGGATACGCAGTATTTT. Translation gives CASSSTGAARDTQYF.

CDR3 bases: TGTGCCAGCAGTTTAGCAGACAGCGGGAGGGCCGAGCAGTACTTC. Protein: CASSLADSGRAEQYF. This chain uses TRBV28 with TRBJ2-7; 10 bases match TRBD2. J gave up 6 bases and V 2 bases, and 7 bases lay outside the gene matches. CDR1 and CDR2 from the germline V gene are MDHEN and SYDVKM. CDR3 length: 15 amino acids.

This clone has a single count. The rearrangement joins TRBV5-1 to TRBJ2-1, with 14 bases lining up with TRBD2. Germline V lookup: CDR1 SGHRS, CDR2 YFSETQ. V gave up 4 bases and J gave up 3 bases; unmatched junction bases: 6. The CDR3 covers 17 residues. The CDR3 reads CASSGGLAGVGYNEQFF. The CDR3 DNA is TGCGCCAGCAGCGGGGGACTAGCGGGAGTTGGCTACAATGAGCAGTTCTTC.

The J gene is TRBJ2-2, the V gene TRBV5-4, with D maybe TRBD2 (6 bases). CDR3 length: 17 residues. From germline, CDR1 is SGHNT and CDR2 YYREEE (reference sequence). V lost 3 bases and J lost 5, with 20 bases in between. The chain's CDR3 is CASSSAGLGLMTGELFF. CDR3 DNA sequence: TGTGCCAGCAGCTCGGCCGGACTGGGACTCATGACCGGGGAGCTGTTTTTT. Drawing the rest from reference TRBV5-4 and TRBJ2-2, the complete variable domain is ETGVTQSPTHLIKTRGQQVTLRCSSQSGHNTVSWYQQALGQGPQFIFQYYREEENGRGNFPPRFSGLQFPNYSSELNVNALELDDSALYLCASSSAGLGLMTGELFFGEGSRLTVL.

The chain joins TRBV7-9 to TRBJ2-1; D is uncertain. Between the trimmed V and J ends, which lost 4 bases and 3 bases, there was a span of 4 bases. This CDR3 comprises 12 residues. In germline, CDR1 is SEHNR, CDR2 FQNEAQ (reference sequence). CDR3 bases: TGTGCCAGCAGCTACGGCTACAATGAGCAGTTCTTC. It translates to CASSYGYNEQFF.

V and J are TRBV7-8 and TRBJ2-7; D unclear. The CDR3 loop spans 11 amino acids. CDR1 and CDR2 from the germline V gene are SGHVS and FQNEAQ. The V gene lost 6 bases and the J gene lost 3 bases, with 6 bases spanning the gap. CDR3 coding DNA: TGTGCCAGCAGTTCACACTACGAGCAGTACTTC. Amino acid sequence: CASSSHYEQYF.

The CDR3 loop is CASRLSGGAFEETQYF. The CDR3 region has the DNA TGTGCCAGCAGGCTTAGCGGGGGGGCGTTTGAAGAGACCCAGTACTTC. The V and J genes are TRBV2 and TRBJ2-5; 11 bases align to TRBD2. CDR3 length: 16 residues. V trimming: 6 bases; J trimming: 3 bases; junction bases outside the gene matches: 9. CDR1 is SNHLY and CDR2 is FYNNEI in the germline V gene.

V is TRBV2 and J is TRBJ2-7; possible D gene TRBD2, 5 bases. The V gene lost 4 bases and the J gene lost 2 bases, with 9 bases spanning the gap. The germline gives CDR1 SNHLY, CDR2 FYNNEI. The CDR3 spans 13 residues. The CDR3 region has the DNA TGTGCCAGCAGTGCGGTCGGGACCTACGAGCAGTACTTC. The encoded protein is CASSAVGTYEQYF.

This clone came up once. The chain recombines TRBV18 with TRBJ2-3; no clear D gene. The CDR3 has 13 residues. The germline V and J ends were trimmed by 4 bases and 2 bases, with 7 bases remaining between them. Per the germline V gene, CDR1 is KGHSH and CDR2 is LQKENI. This chain's CDR3 is CASSLRTTDTQYF. The CDR3 nucleotides are TGTGCCAGCTCACTTAGAACCACAGATACGCAGTATTTT.

The J gene is TRBJ2-3, the V gene TRBV2; the D gene is possibly TRBD2 (6 bases). V gave up 6 bases and J gave up 3 bases, with 16 bases separating them. CDR3 length equals 15 residues. From germline, CDR1 is SNHLY and CDR2 FYNNEI. The CDR3 DNA reads TGTGCCAGCAGGGTACCGGGAGTAGCAACAGATACGCAGTATTTT. Translation: CASRVPGVATDTQYF.

The chain joins TRBV5-4 to TRBJ1-5, with a tentative D call TRBD1 (5 bases). Germline V gives CDR1 SGHNT, CDR2 YYREEE (reference sequence). The CDR3 length is 15 residues. V lost 4 bases and J lost 4, with 15 bases in between. CDR3 sequence reads: CASSPGGGTNQPQHF. For the CDR3, the DNA is TGTGCCAGCAGCCCGGGAGGAGGGACTAATCAGCCCCAGCATTTT.

This chain uses TRBV28 with TRBJ1-2, with 7 bases fitting TRBD1. The V segment lost 10 bases and the J segment 4 bases; nucleotides outside the gene matches: 9. Germline loops: CDR1 MDHEN, CDR2 SYDVKM. The CDR3 is 13 amino acids. The CDR3 DNA reads TGTGCCACGAAGGACAGGATAAGCTATGGCTACACCTTC. It translates to CATKDRISYGYTF.

The chain joins TRBV7-3 to TRBJ2-1; D is uncertain. The CDR3 is 13 residues long. Looked up from germline, CDR1 is SGHTA and CDR2 is FQGTGA. Trimming left V 5 bases short and J 7 bases short, with 12 bases between. The CDR3, as DNA: TGTGCCAGCAGCATAAAGGCCGGGAATGAGCAGTTCTTC. This translates into CASSIKAGNEQFF.

The chain combines TRBV2 with TRBJ1-5; D might be TRBD1 (6 bases). This CDR3 is 15 amino acids long. V lost 6 bases and J 0 bases, leaving 12 bases between the germline ends. Germline CDR1 is SNHLY and CDR2 is FYNNEI. The CDR3 DNA is TGTGCCAGCAGGGGGACACTTAATAGCAATCAGCCCCAGCATTTT. Translation: CASRGTLNSNQPQHF.

This chain joins TRBV30 and TRBJ2-5; 7 bases align to TRBD1. CDR1 is GTSNPN and CDR2 is SVGIG in the germline V gene (reference sequence). Trimming took 0 bases from V and 2 from J; bases not matched to a gene: 18. The CDR3 runs to 19 residues. The CDR3 sequence is CAWSVRWGHPATGQETQYF. The CDR3 coding sequence is TGTGCCTGGAGTGTAAGGTGGGGGCATCCCGCGACAGGGCAAGAGACCCAGTACTTC.

This chain connects TRBV27 to TRBJ1-5; D might be TRBD1 (5 bases). Trimming removed 5 bases from V and 11 bases from J, with 16 bases in between. Germline lookup yields CDR1 MNHEY and CDR2 SMNVEV (reference sequence). This CDR3 has 13 residues. CDR3 nucleotides: TGTGCCAGCAGTCGGACATACCCCTTCTCCCAGCATTTT. This gives the protein CASSRTYPFSQHF.

This clone occurred once. This chain joins TRBV11-2 and TRBJ1-1; no reliable D call. CDR3 length: 15 residues. Germline V CDR1 and CDR2: SGHAT, FQNNGV. V shed 1 base and J shed 5 bases, with 14 bases lying between them. CDR3: CASSLVRGSETEAFF. The CDR3 DNA follows: TGTGCCAGCAGCTTAGTCCGTGGCAGCGAGACTGAAGCTTTCTTT.

This chain uses TRBV7-9 with TRBJ2-1; 8 bases match TRBD1. The ends lost 4 bases at V and 0 bases at J; junction bases unmatched: 2. Per germline, CDR1 SEHNR and CDR2 FQNEAQ (reference sequence). This CDR3 comprises 15 residues. This CDR3 is CASSYTGGSYNEQFF. Written as DNA, the CDR3 is TGTGCCAGCAGCTATACAGGGGGCTCCTACAATGAGCAGTTCTTC.

The chain is built from TRBV5-1 and TRBJ1-1; 10 bases are shared with TRBD1. CDR3 length equals 15 residues. V shed 5 bases, J shed 6 bases, and the junction held 10 bases outside the gene matches. From germline, CDR1 is SGHRS and CDR2 YFSETQ. The CDR3 sequence is CASSFPGQGKPEAFF. In DNA, the CDR3 is TGCGCCAGCAGTTTTCCGGGACAGGGGAAGCCTGAAGCTTTCTTT.

DNA of the CDR3: TGTGCCACTGTCGGGGGGCCGAACACTGAAGCTTTCTTT. It codes for CATVGGPNTEAFF. V gene TRBV28 combines with J gene TRBJ1-1; maybe TRBD1 (6 bases). CDR1 is MDHEN and CDR2 is SYDVKM in the germline V gene. The V and J ends lost 10 bases and 1 base respectively, with 13 bases between them. This CDR3 contains 13 residues.

V and J are TRBV5-6 and TRBJ1-1; D is undetermined. The V and J ends lost 4 bases and 0 bases respectively, with 13 bases between them. The CDR3 has 15 residues. The germline V gene encodes CDR1 SGHDT and CDR2 YYEEEE. CDR3 loop: CASSPSAGMNTEAFF. CDR3 bases: TGTGCCAGCAGCCCTTCAGCGGGAATGAACACTGAAGCTTTCTTT.

The rearrangement uses TRBV5-6 and TRBJ1-3; D is ambiguous. The CDR3 sequence is 17 residues long. Germline V gene data show CDR1 as SGHDT and CDR2 as YYEEEE. V lost 0 bases to trimming and J lost 0 bases, with 13 bases between them. The CDR3 spells CASSLVVFGSSGNTIYF. The CDR3 DNA sequence: TGTGCCAGCAGCTTGGTTGTCTTTGGGAGCTCTGGAAACACCATATATTTT. The entire variable domain, with the rest obtained from reference TRBV5-6 and TRBJ1-3, is as follows: DAGVTQSPTHLIKTRGQQVTLRCSPKSGHDTVSWYQQALGQGPQFIFQYYEEEERQRGNFPDRFSGHQFPNYSSELNVNALLLGDSALYLCASSLVVFGSSGNTIYFGEGSWLTVV.